This T cell receptor beta chain came from a study of T cell responses to AZD1222 COVID-19 vaccine. About the research overall: Timing groups of about 4 and about 12 weeks for second doses were pooled.

The CDR3 runs to 13 residues. V lost 2 bases to trimming and J lost 5 bases; unmatched junction nucleotides: 0. Repertoires were generated with immunoSEQ multiplex PCR, while TCRdb's copy carries only in-frame clones and drops some. This sample has over 150,000 clones, with just over 90% found just once. This clone was observed once. Its specificity is not known. Study conclusions and caveats: Breadth and depth of Spike-specific TCRs rose after two AZD1222 doses.

The receptor was isolated from an adult in good health. The material was peripheral blood, obtained on day 0 of AZD1222 vaccination. The gene calls are TRBV12-3 or TRBV12-4 and TRBJ2-5, with 9 bases matching TRBD2. CDR3 in amino acids: CASSLLAGETQYF. DNA of the CDR3: TGTGCCAGCAGTTTACTAGCGGGGGAGACCCAGTACTTC.